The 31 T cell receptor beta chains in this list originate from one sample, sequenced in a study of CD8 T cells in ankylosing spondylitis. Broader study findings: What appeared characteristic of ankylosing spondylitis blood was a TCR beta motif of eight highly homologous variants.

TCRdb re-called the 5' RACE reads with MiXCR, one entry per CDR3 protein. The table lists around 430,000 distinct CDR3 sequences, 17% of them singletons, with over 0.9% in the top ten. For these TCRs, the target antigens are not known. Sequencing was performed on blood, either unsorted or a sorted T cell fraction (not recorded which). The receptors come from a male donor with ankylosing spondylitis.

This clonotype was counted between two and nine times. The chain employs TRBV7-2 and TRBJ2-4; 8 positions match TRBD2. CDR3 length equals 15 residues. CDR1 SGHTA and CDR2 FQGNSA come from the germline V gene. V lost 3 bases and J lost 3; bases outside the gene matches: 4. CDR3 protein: CASSFVAGSKNIQYF. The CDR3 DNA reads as TGTGCCAGCAGCTTCGTAGCGGGGAGCAAAAACATTCAGTACTTC.

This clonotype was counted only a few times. The CDR3 nucleotides are TGTGCCAGCAGCTTAGCTGGGGGGTCCAGCTCTGGGGCCAACGTCCTGACTTTC. Amino acid sequence: CASSLAGGSSSGANVLTF. The V gene is TRBV7-2, the J gene TRBJ2-6, with a weak D call TRBD2 (6 bases). CDR3 length equals 18 residues. Between the trimmed V and J ends, which lost 0 bases and 0 bases, there was a span of 12 bases. Per the germline V gene, CDR1 is SGHTA and CDR2 is FQGNSA.

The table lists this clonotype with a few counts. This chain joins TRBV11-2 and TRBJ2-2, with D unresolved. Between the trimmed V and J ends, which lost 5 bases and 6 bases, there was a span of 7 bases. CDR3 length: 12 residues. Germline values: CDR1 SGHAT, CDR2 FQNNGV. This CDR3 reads CASSHGAGELFF. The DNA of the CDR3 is TGTGCCAGCAGCCATGGGGCCGGGGAGCTGTTTTTT.

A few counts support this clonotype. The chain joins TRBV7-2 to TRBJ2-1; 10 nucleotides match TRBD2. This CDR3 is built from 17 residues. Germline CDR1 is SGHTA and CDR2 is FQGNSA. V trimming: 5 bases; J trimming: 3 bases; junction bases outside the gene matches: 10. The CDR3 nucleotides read TGTGCCAGCAGCCAAAATCCGCTAGCGGGGGACTACAATGAGCAGTTCTTC. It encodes CASSQNPLAGDYNEQFF.

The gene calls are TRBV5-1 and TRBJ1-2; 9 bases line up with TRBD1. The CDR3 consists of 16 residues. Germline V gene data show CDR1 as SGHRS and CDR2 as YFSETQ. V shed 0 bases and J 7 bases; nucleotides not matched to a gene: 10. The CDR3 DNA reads TGCGCCAGCAGCTTGGAGCGGGGACAGGGATTGGGTGGCTACACCTTC. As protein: CASSLERGQGLGGYTF.

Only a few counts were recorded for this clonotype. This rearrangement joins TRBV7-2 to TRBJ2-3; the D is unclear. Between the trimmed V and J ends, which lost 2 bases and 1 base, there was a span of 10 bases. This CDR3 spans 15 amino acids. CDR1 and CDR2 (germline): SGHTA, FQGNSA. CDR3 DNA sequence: TGTGCCAGCAGCTTATCAGCGCGGCGCACAGATACGCAGTATTTT. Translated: CASSLSARRTDTQYF. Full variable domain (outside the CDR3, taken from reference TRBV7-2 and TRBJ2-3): GAGVSQSPSNKVTEKGKDVELRCDPISGHTALYWYRQSLGQGLEFLIYFQGNSAPDKSGLPSDRFSAERTGGSVSTLTIQRTQQEDSAVYLCASSLSARRTDTQYFGPGTRLTVL.

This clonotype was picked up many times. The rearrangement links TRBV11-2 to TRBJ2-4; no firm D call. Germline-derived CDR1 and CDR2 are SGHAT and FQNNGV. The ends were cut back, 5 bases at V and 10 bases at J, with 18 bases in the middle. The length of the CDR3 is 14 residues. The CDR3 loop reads CASSVTRPLVIQYF. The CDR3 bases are TGTGCCAGCAGCGTAACCCGACCCCTAGTGATTCAGTACTTC.

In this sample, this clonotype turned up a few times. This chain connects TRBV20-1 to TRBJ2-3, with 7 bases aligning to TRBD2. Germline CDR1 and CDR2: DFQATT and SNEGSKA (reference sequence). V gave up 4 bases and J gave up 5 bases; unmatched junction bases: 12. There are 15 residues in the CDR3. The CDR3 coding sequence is TGCAGTGCTATAGCTAGCGGATTCTCCGTAGATACGCAGTATTTT. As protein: CSAIASGFSVDTQYF.

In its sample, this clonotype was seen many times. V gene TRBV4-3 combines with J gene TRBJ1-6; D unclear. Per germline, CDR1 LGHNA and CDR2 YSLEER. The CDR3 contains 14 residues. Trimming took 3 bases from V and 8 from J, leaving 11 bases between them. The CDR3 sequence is CASSHKSRDSPLHF. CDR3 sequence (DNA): TGCGCCAGCAGCCACAAGTCACGGGATTCACCCCTCCACTTT.

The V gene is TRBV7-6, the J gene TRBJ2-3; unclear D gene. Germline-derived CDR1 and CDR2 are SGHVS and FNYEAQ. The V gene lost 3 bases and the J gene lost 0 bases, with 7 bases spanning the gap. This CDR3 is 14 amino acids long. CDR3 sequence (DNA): TGTGCCAGCAGCTTTCGTTATAGCACAGATACGCAGTATTTT. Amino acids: CASSFRYSTDTQYF.

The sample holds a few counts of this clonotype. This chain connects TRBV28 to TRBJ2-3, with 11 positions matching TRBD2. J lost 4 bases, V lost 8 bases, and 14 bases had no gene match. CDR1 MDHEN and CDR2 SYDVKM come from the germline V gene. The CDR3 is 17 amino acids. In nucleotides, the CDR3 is TGTGCCAGCTGGACTCCGGGCGTAGCGGGAGGGGCAGATACGCAGTATTTT. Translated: CASWTPGVAGGADTQYF.

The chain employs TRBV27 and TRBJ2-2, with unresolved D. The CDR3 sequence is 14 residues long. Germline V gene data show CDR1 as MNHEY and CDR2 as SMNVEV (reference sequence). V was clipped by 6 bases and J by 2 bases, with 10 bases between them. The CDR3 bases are TGTGCCAGCAGGATACTGGGAAACACCGGGGAGCTGTTTTTT. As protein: CASRILGNTGELFF.

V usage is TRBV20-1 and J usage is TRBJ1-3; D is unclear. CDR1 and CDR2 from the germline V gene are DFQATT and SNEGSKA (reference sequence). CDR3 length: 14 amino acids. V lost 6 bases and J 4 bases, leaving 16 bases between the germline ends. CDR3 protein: CSAAPLGLGNTIYF. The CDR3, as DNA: TGCAGTGCAGCCCCCTTGGGCCTCGGAAACACCATATATTTT.

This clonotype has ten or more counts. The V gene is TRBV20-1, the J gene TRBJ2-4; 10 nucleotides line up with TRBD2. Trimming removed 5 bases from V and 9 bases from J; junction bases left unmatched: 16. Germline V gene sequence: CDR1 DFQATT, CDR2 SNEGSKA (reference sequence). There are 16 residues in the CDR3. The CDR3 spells CSARPGLAGELAIQYF. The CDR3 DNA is TGCAGTGCTCGACCGGGGCTAGCGGGAGAACTTGCCATTCAGTACTTC.

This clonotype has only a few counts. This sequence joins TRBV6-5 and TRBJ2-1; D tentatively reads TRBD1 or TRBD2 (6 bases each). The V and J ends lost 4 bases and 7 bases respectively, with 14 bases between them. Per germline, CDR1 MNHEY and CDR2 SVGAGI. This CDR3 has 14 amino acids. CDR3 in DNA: TGTGCCAGCAGTTTGGGGGGCGCGAGGAATGAGCAGTTCTTC. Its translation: CASSLGGARNEQFF.

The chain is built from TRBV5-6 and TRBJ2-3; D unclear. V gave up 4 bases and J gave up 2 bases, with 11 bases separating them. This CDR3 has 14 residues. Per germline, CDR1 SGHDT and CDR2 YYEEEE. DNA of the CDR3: TGTGCCAGCAGCACCATGGGTCCCACAGATACGCAGTATTTT. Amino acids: CASSTMGPTDTQYF.

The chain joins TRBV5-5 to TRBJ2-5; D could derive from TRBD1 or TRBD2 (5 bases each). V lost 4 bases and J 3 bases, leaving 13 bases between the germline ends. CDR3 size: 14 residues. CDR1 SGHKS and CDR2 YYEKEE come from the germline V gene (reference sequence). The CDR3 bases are TGTGCCAGCAGCCGGGGCACAGCAGAAGAGACCCAGTACTTC. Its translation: CASSRGTAEETQYF.

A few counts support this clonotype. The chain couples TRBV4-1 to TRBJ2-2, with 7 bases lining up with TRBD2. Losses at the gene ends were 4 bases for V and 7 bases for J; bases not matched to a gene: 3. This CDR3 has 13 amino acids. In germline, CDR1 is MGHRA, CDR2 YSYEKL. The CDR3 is CASSPRGDGELFF. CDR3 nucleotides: TGCGCCAGCAGCCCTCGGGGGGACGGGGAGCTGTTTTTT.

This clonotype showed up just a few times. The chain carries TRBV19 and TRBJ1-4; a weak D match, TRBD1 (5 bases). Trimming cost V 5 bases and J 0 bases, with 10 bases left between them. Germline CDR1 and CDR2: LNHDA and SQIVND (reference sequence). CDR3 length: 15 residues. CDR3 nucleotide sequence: TGTGCCAGTAGTGGCCCCAGGGCAACTAATGAAAAACTGTTTTTT. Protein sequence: CASSGPRATNEKLFF.

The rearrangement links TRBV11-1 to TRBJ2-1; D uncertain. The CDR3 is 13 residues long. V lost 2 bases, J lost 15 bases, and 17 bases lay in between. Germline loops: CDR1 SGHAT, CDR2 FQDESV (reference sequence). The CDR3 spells CASSLILGNDRFF. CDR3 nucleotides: TGTGCCAGCAGCTTAATCTTGGGGAACGACCGGTTCTTC.

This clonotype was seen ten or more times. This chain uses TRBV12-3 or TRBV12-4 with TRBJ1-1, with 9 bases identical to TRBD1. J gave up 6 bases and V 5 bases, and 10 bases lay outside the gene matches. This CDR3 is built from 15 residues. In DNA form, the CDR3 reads TGTGCCAGCAGTGGGACAGGGCGGGCTGTACCTGAAGCTTTCTTT. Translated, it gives CASSGTGRAVPEAFF.

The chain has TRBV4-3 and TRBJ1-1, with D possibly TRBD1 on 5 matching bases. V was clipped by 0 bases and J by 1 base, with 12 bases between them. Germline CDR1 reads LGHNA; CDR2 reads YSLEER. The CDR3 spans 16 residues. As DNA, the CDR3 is TGCGCCAGCAGCCAAGATCAGGGTGGAGGGAACACTGAAGCTTTCTTT. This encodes CASSQDQGGGNTEAFF.

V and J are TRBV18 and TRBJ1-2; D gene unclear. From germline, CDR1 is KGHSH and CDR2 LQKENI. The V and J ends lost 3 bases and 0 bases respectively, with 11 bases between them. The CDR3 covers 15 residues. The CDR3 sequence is CASSPAVVANYGYTF. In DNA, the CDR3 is TGTGCCAGCTCACCGGCAGTGGTAGCTAACTATGGCTACACCTTC. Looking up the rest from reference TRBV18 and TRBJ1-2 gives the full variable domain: NAGVMQNPRHLVRRRGQEARLRCSPMKGHSHVYWYRQLPEEGLKFMVYLQKENIIDESGMPKERFSAEFPKEGPSILRIQQVVRGDSAAYFCASSPAVVANYGYTFGSGTRLTVV.

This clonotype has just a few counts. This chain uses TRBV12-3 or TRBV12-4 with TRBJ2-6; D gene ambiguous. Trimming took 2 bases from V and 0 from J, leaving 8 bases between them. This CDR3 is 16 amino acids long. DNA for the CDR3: TGTGCCAGCAGTTTACGCAGGACCTCTGGGGCCAACGTCCTGACTTTC. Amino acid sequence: CASSLRRTSGANVLTF.

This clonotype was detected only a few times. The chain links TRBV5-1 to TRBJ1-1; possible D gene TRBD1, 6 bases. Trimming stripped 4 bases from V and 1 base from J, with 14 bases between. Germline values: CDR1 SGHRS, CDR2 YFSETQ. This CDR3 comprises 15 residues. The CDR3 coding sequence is TGCGCCAGCAGCCCCTTCTTACAGGGGAACACTGAAGCTTTCTTT. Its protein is CASSPFLQGNTEAFF. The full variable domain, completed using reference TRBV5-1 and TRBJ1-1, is KAGVTQTPRYLIKTRGQQVTLSCSPISGHRSVSWYQQTPGQGLQFLFEYFSETQRNKGNFPGRFSGRQFSNSRSEMNVSTLELGDSALYLCASSPFLQGNTEAFFGQGTRLTVV.

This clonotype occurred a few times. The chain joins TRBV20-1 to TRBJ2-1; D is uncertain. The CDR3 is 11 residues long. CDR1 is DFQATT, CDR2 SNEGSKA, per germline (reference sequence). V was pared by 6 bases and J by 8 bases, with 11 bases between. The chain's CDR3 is CSAPDLYEQFF. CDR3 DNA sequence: TGCAGTGCCCCTGACCTTTATGAGCAGTTCTTC.

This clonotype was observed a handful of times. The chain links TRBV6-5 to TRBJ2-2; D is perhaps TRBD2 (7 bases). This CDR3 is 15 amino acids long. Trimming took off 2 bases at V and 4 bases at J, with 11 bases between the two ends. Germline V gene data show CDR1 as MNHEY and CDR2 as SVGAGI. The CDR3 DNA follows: TGTGCCAGCAGTTACCCCGGGGGGCCCACCGGGGAGCTGTTTTTT. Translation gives CASSYPGGPTGELFF.

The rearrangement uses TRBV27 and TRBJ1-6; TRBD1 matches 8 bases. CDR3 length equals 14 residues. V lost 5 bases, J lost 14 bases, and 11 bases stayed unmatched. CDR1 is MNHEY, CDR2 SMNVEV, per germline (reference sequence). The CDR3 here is CASSLGQGGSALHF. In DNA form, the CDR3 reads TGTGCCAGCAGTCTTGGACAGGGAGGGTCGGCCCTCCACTTT.

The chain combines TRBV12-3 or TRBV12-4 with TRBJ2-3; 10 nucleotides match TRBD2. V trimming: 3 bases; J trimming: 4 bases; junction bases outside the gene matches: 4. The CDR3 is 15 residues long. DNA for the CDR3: TGTGCCAGCAGTTTGGCTAGCGGGAGCGCAGATACGCAGTATTTT. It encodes CASSLASGSADTQYF.

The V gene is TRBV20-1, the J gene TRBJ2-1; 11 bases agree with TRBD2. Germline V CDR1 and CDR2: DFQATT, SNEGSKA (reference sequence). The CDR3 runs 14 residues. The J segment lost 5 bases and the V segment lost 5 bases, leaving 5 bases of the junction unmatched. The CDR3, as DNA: TGCAGTGCTGATAGACTAGCGGGAAACAATGAGCAGTTCTTC. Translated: CSADRLAGNNEQFF.

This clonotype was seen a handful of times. Here the CDR3 DNA reads TGTGCCAGCAGTGGCGATCTCGACAGGGAGGAACTGTTTTTT. Translated, it gives CASSGDLDREELFF. The chain uses TRBV6-1 and TRBJ1-4; 7 nucleotides line up with TRBD1. The CDR3 has 14 amino acids. J lost 12 bases, V lost 4 bases, and 11 bases had no gene match. The germline CDR1 and CDR2 sequences are MNHNS and SASEGT.